The next 24 T cell receptor beta chains were all read from a single sample in a study of cytomegalovirus exposure and HLA in healthy donors. PCR employed 60 Vbeta and 13 Jbeta primers. Produced via immunoSEQ multiplex PCR; TCRdb's table is partial and in-frame only. The sample lists about 170,000 clones; 76% were seen once. The sample consisted of PBMCs. The receptor source for this set is a female donor in good health and CMV-seronegative.

The chain is built from TRBV21-1 and TRBJ2-7; the table gives TRBD2 as D, unverified against the DNA. TRBV21-1 is described as a pseudogene. The CDR3 loop spans 17 amino acids. The CDR3 sequence is CASSKARLLPGSYEQYF. The CDR3 region has the DNA TGTGCCAGCAGCAAAGCGCGACTCCTCCCTGGGTCCTACGAGCAGTACTTC.

This chain uses TRBV2 with TRBJ2-5; a possible D gene is TRBD2 (5 bases). Trimming stripped 6 bases from V and 3 bases from J, with 8 bases between. Per the germline V gene, CDR1 is SNHLY and CDR2 is FYNNEI. CDR3 size: 12 residues. CDR3 loop: CASRRVKETQYF. Written as DNA, the CDR3 is TGTGCCAGCAGGAGGGTGAAAGAGACCCAGTACTTC.

The CDR3 spells CSADRLGSQYF. The DNA for the CDR3 is TGCAGTGCCGACCGTCTGGGCTCCCAGTACTTC. This rearrangement joins TRBV20-1 to TRBJ2-7; D is uncertain. The CDR3 contains 11 residues. The germline gives CDR1 DFQATT, CDR2 SNEGSKA (reference sequence). Deletions cut 6 bases from V and 10 bases from J, with 16 bases between.

This clone was recorded a few times. This rearrangement joins TRBV19 to TRBJ2-4; 7 bases match TRBD1. The CDR3 contains 14 residues. The trim removed 6 bases at V and 6 bases at J, leaving 8 bases unmatched. Germline V gene lookup returns CDR1 LNHDA and CDR2 SQIVND (reference sequence). CDR3 sequence reads: CASSDRAIGNIQYF. Here the CDR3 DNA reads TGTGCCAGTAGCGACAGGGCCATAGGAAACATTCAGTACTTC.

On this clone itself: An end of the junction does not agree with germline; a read error may underlie this. V usage is TRBV2 and J usage is TRBJ2-6, with TRBD1 matching 11 bases. The CDR3 consists of 18 residues. Germline CDR1 is SNHLY and CDR2 is FYNNEI. The CDR3 spells CASRPGTGGIAGANGLTF. The CDR3 DNA follows: TGTGCCAGCAGGCCCGGGACAGGGGGTATAGCTGGGGCCAACGGCCTGACTTTC. The full variable domain, with the rest looked up from reference TRBV2 and TRBJ2-6, is EPEVTQTPSHQVTQMGQEVILRCVPISNHLYFYWYRQILGQKVEFLVSFYNNEISEKSEIFDDQFSVERPDGSNFTLKIRSTKLEDSAMYFCASRPGTGGIAGANGLTFGAGSRLTVL.

In its sample, this clone was seen once. This chain joins TRBV2 and TRBJ1-2; D is undetermined. Germline loops: CDR1 SNHLY, CDR2 FYNNEI. Trimming took off 6 bases at V and 0 bases at J, with 14 bases between the two ends. The CDR3 has 15 residues. CDR3 nucleotide sequence: TGTGCCAGCAGCAAGCGATGGATATCTAACTATGGCTACACCTTC. This sequence encodes CASSKRWISNYGYTF.

This chain links TRBV15 with TRBJ2-5, with a weak D call TRBD1 (6 bases). The DNA end lines up better with TRBJ2-7; the J call may be wrong. CDR3 length equals 15 residues. Germline V gives CDR1 LNHNV, CDR2 YYDKDF (reference sequence). Here the CDR3 DNA reads TGTGCCACCAGCAGAGATAGGTCAGGGGCCAACGAGCAGTACTTC. It is translated as CATSRDRSGANEQYF.

The chain combines TRBV28 with TRBJ2-6, with D perhaps matching TRBD2 (5 bases). The CDR3 extends over 15 amino acids. V dropped 5 bases and J dropped 2 bases, with 10 bases sitting between them. Germline CDR1 MDHEN, CDR2 SYDVKM. In DNA, the CDR3 is TGTGCCAGCAGTCCGGGAAAGGCTGGGGCCAACGTCCTGACTTTC. Amino acids: CASSPGKAGANVLTF.

The J gene is TRBJ2-7, the V gene TRBV4-3; D is perhaps TRBD2 (6 bases). CDR3 length equals 15 residues. Trimming cost V 0 bases and J 7 bases, with 16 bases left between them. The germline gives CDR1 LGHNA, CDR2 YSLEER. DNA of the CDR3: TGCGCCAGCAGCCAAGAATCCGGGGGATGGCAGGAGCAGTACTTC. Its protein product is CASSQESGGWQEQYF.

This chain uses TRBV21-1 with TRBJ1-1; TRBD1, as called in the table, went unchecked against the DNA. TRBV21-1 corresponds to a pseudogene. The CDR3 has 18 amino acids. The CDR3 here is CASSNLPSYKRGRYEAFF. CDR3 DNA: TGTGCCAGCAGCAATCTACCTTCCTATAAAAGGGGCCGATATGAAGCTTTCTTT.

The chain recombines TRBV27 with TRBJ1-2, with 9 bases identical to TRBD1. Germline lookup yields CDR1 MNHEY and CDR2 SMNVEV (reference sequence). CDR3 length equals 15 residues. After removal of 5 bases from V and 4 bases from J, the junction contained 8 bases not matched to a gene. As DNA, the CDR3 is TGTGCCAGCAGTCCGCGCGGGACAGGGACCTATGGCTACACCTTC. Amino acid sequence: CASSPRGTGTYGYTF.

V gene TRBV5-1 combines with J gene TRBJ1-3; D possibly corresponds to TRBD1 (5 bases). Trimming took 4 bases from V and 7 from J, leaving 12 bases between them. Germline values: CDR1 SGHRS, CDR2 YFSETQ. CDR3 size: 13 residues. CDR3 sequence (DNA): TGCGCCAGCAGCCTGGCCCAGGGTAACACCATATATTTT. This sequence encodes CASSLAQGNTIYF.

The chain employs TRBV11-3 and TRBJ1-6; D possibly corresponds to TRBD1 (5 bases). The CDR3 is 19 amino acids. V dropped 0 bases and J dropped 4 bases, with 19 bases sitting between them. In germline, CDR1 is SGHNT, CDR2 YENEEA. The CDR3, as DNA: TGTGCCAGCAGCTTAGAGGCAGTTACAAAACGGGGGTATAATTCACCCCTCCACTTT. Amino acid sequence: CASSLEAVTKRGYNSPLHF.

This chain connects TRBV6-5 to TRBJ1-1; 7 bases fit TRBD1. Per the germline V gene, CDR1 is MNHEY and CDR2 is SVGAGI. V lost 6 bases, J lost 11 bases, and 6 bases stayed unmatched. This CDR3 is 11 amino acids long. CDR3 sequence: CASSSGTEAFF. As DNA, the CDR3 is TGTGCCAGCAGCTCCGGGACAGAGGCTTTCTTT.

The chain carries TRBV11-2 and TRBJ2-7; D call uncertain. Trimming left V 2 bases short and J 5 bases short, with 7 bases between. CDR3 size: 12 residues. Germline loops: CDR1 SGHAT, CDR2 FQNNGV. For the CDR3, the DNA is TGTGCCAGCAGCTTATCGAGGCACGAGCAGTACTTC. Translation gives CASSLSRHEQYF.

A few counts support this clone. The chain links TRBV6-1 to TRBJ1-2; TRBD1 might be the D (6 bases). The CDR3 extends over 15 amino acids. V was trimmed by 2 bases and J by 1 base, leaving 11 bases between them. Germline V lookup: CDR1 MNHNS, CDR2 SASEGT. CDR3 sequence (DNA): TGTGCCAGCAGTGAATTACGGACAGATAACTATGGCTACACCTTC. Translation gives CASSELRTDNYGYTF.

This sequence joins TRBV19 and TRBJ1-2; 7 bases fit TRBD1. V lost 3 bases to trimming and J lost 3 bases; unmatched junction nucleotides: 4. There are 14 residues in the CDR3. Germline V gives CDR1 LNHDA, CDR2 SQIVND (reference sequence). CDR3 nucleotides: TGTGCCAGTAGTATCGAAGGGGGCGACTATGGCTACACCTTC. Its translation: CASSIEGGDYGYTF.

This chain joins TRBV6-5 and TRBJ1-6; D is possibly TRBD1 (5 bases). V lost 8 bases and J lost 10, with 12 bases in between. This CDR3 is 12 amino acids long. Per the germline V gene, CDR1 is MNHEY and CDR2 is SVGAGI. The chain's CDR3 is CASHGGVSPLHF. In DNA form, the CDR3 reads TGTGCCAGCCATGGGGGGGTATCACCCCTCCACTTT.

V usage is TRBV6-5 and J usage is TRBJ1-5; unclear D gene. V lost 7 bases and J lost 0, with 10 bases in between. The CDR3 extends over 14 amino acids. Germline assignment: CDR1 MNHEY and CDR2 SVGAGI. The CDR3 region has the DNA TGTGCCAGCAAGCTGGTTGGTAGCAATCAGCCCCAGCATTTT. Translating it yields CASKLVGSNQPQHF.

The rearrangement uses TRBV4-3 and TRBJ2-3, with D maybe TRBD1 (5 bases). Trimming left V 3 bases short and J 3 bases short, with 16 bases between. The CDR3 has 16 residues. The germline V gene encodes CDR1 LGHNA and CDR2 YSLEER. CDR3 DNA sequence: TGCGCCAGCAGCCATGACAGAGAGCTGAGGACAGATACGCAGTATTTT. Translated: CASSHDRELRTDTQYF.

The V and J genes are TRBV7-9 and TRBJ1-6; tentatively, D is TRBD1 (6 bases). The CDR3 is 15 residues long. Germline V CDR1 and CDR2: SEHNR, FQNEAQ (reference sequence). Trimming pared 1 base from V and 8 bases from J, leaving 12 bases between. The CDR3 sequence is CASSLVLGADSPLHF. CDR3 DNA: TGTGCCAGCAGCTTAGTACTGGGGGCTGATTCACCCCTCCACTTT.

V is TRBV4-3 and J is TRBJ2-3, with 14 bases lining up with TRBD2. The ends lost 3 bases at V and 5 bases at J; junction bases unmatched: 10. The CDR3 is 18 amino acids. Germline V gene lookup returns CDR1 LGHNA and CDR2 YSLEER. CDR3 nucleotides: TGCGCCAGCAGCCAGGTACGACTAGCGGGAGGGTCCAGAGATACGCAGTATTTT. It specifies CASSQVRLAGGSRDTQYF.

Comment on this clone: At one of its ends the junction is not consistent with the germline gene, which may arise from a read error. The chain has TRBV7-2 and TRBJ2-6; TRBD2 aligns across 8 bases. Germline CDR1 reads SGHTA; CDR2 reads FQGNSA. CDR3 length: 17 residues. This chain's CDR3 is CASSRGSGSGGANGLTF. The CDR3 nucleotides are TGTGCCAGCAGCCGGGGCAGCGGGAGTGGCGGGGCCAACGGCCTGACTTTC.

V is TRBV2 and J is TRBJ2-1; 9 bases fit TRBD1. There are 14 residues in the CDR3. From germline, CDR1 is SNHLY and CDR2 FYNNEI. V shed 6 bases, J shed 6 bases, and the junction held 6 bases outside the gene matches. The DNA of the CDR3 is TGTGCCAGCAGGACGGGGACAGGGCCCAATGAGCAGTTCTTC. This codes for CASRTGTGPNEQFF.